These 3 T cell receptor beta chains were all obtained from the same sample, sequenced in a study of beta chain features in type 1 diabetes. Broader study findings: Shorter TCRB CDR3s, moderately but significantly so, marked every one of the four CD4+ subsets in Type 1 diabetes patients.

Expressed TCRB transcripts were sequenced because the entire RNA isolate underwent reverse transcription. Generated by immunoSEQ multiplex PCR, the TCRdb table keeps only in-frame clones and is missing some. The sample records roughly 240,000 clones, about 24% being singletons. The antigens these receptors bind are not known. Material for sequencing was naive CD4+ T cells from blood. These receptors were obtained from a woman aged 25 to 45 with type 1 diabetes.

This clone was recorded a few times. The chain couples TRBV14 to TRBJ2-7, with a possible D match to TRBD1 (6 bases). Trimming removed 7 bases at V and 0 bases at J, with 10 bases between. Germline loops: CDR1 SGHDN, CDR2 FVKESK. This CDR3 comprises 13 residues. The CDR3 loop reads CASKGDNSYEQYF. In DNA form, the CDR3 reads TGTGCCAGCAAGGGGGATAACTCCTACGAGCAGTACTTC.

This clone was seen a handful of times. Additional DNA sequences in this sample encode the identical CDR3. This chain joins TRBV6-5 and TRBJ2-5; 13 bases are a match to TRBD2. Unmatched junction bases numbered 0, after V lost 6 bases and J lost 5 bases. Germline V CDR1 and CDR2: MNHEY, SVGAGI. The length of the CDR3 is 13 residues. CDR3 protein: CASRLAGGETQYF. CDR3 coding DNA: TGTGCCAGCAGACTAGCGGGAGGGGAGACCCAGTACTTC.

The J gene is TRBJ2-7, the V gene TRBV6-1; D may be TRBD2 (5 bases). The CDR3 runs 12 residues. V lost 3 bases, J lost 3 bases, and 6 bases lay in between. The germline V gene encodes CDR1 MNHNS and CDR2 SASEGT. The chain's CDR3 is CASSEDFYEQYF. The CDR3 DNA follows: TGTGCCAGCAGTGAGGACTTCTACGAGCAGTACTTC.